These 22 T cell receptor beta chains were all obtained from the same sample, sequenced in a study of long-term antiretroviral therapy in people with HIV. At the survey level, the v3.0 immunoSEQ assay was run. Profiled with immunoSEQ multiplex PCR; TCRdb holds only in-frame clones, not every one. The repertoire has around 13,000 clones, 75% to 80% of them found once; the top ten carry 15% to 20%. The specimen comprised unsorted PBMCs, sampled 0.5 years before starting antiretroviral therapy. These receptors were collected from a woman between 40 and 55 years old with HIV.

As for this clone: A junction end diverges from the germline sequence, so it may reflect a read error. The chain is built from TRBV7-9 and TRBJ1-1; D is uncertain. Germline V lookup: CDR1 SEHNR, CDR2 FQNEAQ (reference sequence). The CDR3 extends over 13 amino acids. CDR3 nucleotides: TGCGCCAGCAGCTTAGTGGGGAATGAGGGAGCTTTCTTT. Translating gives CASSLVGNEGAFF.

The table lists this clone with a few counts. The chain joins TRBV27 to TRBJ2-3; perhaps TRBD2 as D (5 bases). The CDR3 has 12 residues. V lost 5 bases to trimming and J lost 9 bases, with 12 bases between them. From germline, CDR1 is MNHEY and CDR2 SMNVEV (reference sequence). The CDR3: CASSGLSATQYF. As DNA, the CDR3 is TGTGCCAGCAGTGGACTCTCGGCCACGCAGTATTTT.

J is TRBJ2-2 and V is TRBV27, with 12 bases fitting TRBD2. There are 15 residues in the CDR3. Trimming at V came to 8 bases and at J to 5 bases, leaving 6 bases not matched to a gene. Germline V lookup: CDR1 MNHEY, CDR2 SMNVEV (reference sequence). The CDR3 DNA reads TGTGCCAGCGTCCCCGGGACTAGCGGGACCGGGGAGCTGTTTTTT. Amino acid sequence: CASVPGTSGTGELFF.

The CDR3 region has the DNA TGTGCCAGCAGTGAACCTAGGCCAGGCCGGAACACCGGGGAGCTGTTTTTT. Its translation is CASSEPRPGRNTGELFF. The rearrangement joins TRBV25-1 to TRBJ2-2; no clear D. The CDR3 totals 17 residues. V was trimmed by 2 bases and J by 1 base, leaving 14 bases between them. CDR1 is MGHDK, CDR2 SYGVNS, per germline.

The DNA of the CDR3 is TGTGCCAGCAGTTATAGGGACAGGGGGTCTGGCTACACCTTC. Its protein product is CASSYRDRGSGYTF. The V gene is TRBV6-5, the J gene TRBJ1-2; 11 bases are a match to TRBD1. Losses at the gene ends were 3 bases for V and 7 bases for J; bases not matched to a gene: 4. The germline V gene has CDR1 MNHEY and CDR2 SVGAGI. The CDR3 loop spans 14 amino acids.

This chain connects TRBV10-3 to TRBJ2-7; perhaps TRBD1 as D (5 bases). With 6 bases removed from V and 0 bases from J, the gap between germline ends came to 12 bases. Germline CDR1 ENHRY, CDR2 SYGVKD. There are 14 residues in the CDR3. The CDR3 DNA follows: TGTGCCATCAGGCAGGGTGGCCTCTCCTACGAGCAGTACTTC. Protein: CAIRQGGLSYEQYF.

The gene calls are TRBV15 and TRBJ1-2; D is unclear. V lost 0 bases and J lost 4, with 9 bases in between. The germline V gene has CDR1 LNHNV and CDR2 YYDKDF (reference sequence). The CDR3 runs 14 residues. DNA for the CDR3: TGTGCCACCAGCAGAGATCGGTCGGGCTATGGCTACACCTTC. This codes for CATSRDRSGYGYTF.

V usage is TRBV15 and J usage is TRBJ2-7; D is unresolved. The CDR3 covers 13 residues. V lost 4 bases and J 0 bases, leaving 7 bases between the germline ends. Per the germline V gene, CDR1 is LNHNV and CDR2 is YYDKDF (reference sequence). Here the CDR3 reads CATSKEISYEQYF. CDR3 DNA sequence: TGTGCCACCAGCAAGGAGATCTCCTACGAGCAGTACTTC.

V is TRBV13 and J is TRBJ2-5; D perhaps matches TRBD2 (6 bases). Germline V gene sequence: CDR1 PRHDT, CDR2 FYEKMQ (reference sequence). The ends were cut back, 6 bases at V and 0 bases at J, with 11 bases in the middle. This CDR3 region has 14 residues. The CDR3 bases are TGTGCCAGCAGTCCGTGGGGGGACCAAGAGACCCAGTACTTC. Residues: CASSPWGDQETQYF.

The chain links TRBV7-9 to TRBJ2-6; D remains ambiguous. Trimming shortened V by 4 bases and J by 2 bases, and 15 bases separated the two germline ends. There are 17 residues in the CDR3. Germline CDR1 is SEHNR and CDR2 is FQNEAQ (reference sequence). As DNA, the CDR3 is TGTGCCAGCAGCTCCGGCCGTGGGGTGGCTGGGGCCAACGTCCTGACTTTC. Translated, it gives CASSSGRGVAGANVLTF.

CDR3 loop: CAWSVRGSLSGANVLTF. DNA of the CDR3: TGTGCCTGGAGTGTGAGGGGTTCTCTCTCTGGGGCCAACGTCCTGACTTTC. The rearrangement links TRBV30 to TRBJ2-6, with D possibly called TRBD1 or TRBD2 (5 bases each). V lost 0 bases and J 0 bases, leaving 12 bases between the germline ends. The CDR3 extends over 17 amino acids. The germline V gene has CDR1 GTSNPN and CDR2 SVGIG (reference sequence). Using reference TRBV30 and TRBJ2-6 for the parts outside the CDR3, the full variable domain is SQTIHQWPATLVQPVGSPLSLECTVEGTSNPNLYWYRQAAGRGLQLLFYSVGIGQISSEVPQNLSASRPQDRQFILSSKKLLLSDSGFYLCAWSVRGSLSGANVLTFGAGSRLTVL.

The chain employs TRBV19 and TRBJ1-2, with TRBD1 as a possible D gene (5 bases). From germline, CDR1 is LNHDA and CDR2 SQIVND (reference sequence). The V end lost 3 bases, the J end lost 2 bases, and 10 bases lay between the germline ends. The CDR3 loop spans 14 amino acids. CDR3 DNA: TGTGCCAGTAGTATGGGGGGGACCAACTATGGCTACACCTTC. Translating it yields CASSMGGTNYGYTF.

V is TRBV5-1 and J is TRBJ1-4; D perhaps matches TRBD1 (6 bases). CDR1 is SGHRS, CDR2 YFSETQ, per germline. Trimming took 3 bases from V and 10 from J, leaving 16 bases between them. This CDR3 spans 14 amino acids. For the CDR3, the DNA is TGCGCCAGCAGCTCGGTACAGGGAGGGACAAAACTGTTTTTT. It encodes CASSSVQGGTKLFF.

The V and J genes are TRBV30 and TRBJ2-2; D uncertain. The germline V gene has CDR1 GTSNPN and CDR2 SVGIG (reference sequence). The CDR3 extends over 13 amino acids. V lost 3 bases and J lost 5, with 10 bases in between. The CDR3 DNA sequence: TGTGCCTGGAGCTCGTCGCGGACCGGGGAGCTGTTTTTT. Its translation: CAWSSSRTGELFF.

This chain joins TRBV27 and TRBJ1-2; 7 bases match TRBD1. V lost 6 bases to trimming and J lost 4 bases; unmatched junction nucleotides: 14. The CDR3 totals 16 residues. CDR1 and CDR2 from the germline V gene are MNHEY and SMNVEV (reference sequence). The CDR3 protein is CASRPPTSQGPYGYTF. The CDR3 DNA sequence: TGTGCCAGCAGGCCCCCGACCTCACAGGGGCCCTATGGCTACACCTTC.

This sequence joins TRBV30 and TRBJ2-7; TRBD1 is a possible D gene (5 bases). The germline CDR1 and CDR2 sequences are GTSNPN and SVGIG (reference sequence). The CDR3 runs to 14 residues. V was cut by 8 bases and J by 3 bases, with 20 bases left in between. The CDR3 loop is CALKVGRGSYEQYF. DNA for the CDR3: TGTGCCCTCAAGGTTGGAAGGGGAAGCTACGAGCAGTACTTC.

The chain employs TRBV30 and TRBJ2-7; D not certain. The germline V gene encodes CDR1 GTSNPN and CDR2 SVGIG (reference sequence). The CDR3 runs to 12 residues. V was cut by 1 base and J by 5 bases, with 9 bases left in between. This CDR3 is CAWSGKWDEQYF. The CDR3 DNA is TGTGCCTGGAGTGGTAAATGGGACGAGCAGTACTTC.

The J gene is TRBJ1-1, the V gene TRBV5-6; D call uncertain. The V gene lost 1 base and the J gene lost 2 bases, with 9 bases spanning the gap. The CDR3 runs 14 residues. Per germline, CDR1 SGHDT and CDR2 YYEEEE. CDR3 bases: TGTGCCAGCAGCTTGATCTCGTATAACACTGAAGCTTTCTTT. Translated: CASSLISYNTEAFF.

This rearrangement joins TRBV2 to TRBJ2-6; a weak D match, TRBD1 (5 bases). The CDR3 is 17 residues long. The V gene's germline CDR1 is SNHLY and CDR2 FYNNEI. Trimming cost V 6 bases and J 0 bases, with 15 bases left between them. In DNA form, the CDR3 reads TGTGCCAGCAGAGCAAGACAGTTAATCTCTGGGGCCAACGTCCTGACTTTC. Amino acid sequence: CASRARQLISGANVLTF.

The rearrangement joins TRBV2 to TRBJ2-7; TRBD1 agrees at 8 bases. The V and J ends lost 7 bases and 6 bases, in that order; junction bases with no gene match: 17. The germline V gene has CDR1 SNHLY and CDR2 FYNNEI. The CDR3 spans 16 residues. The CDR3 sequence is CASTIFTGQVLGEQYF. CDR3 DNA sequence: TGTGCCAGCACCATCTTTACGGGACAGGTTCTAGGCGAGCAGTACTTC.

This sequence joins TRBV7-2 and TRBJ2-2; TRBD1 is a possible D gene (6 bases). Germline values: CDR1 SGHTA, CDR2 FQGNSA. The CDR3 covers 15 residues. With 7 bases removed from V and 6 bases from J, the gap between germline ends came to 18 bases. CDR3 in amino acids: CASIHRVMEAGELFF. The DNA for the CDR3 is TGTGCCAGCATCCACAGGGTCATGGAAGCCGGGGAGCTGTTTTTT.

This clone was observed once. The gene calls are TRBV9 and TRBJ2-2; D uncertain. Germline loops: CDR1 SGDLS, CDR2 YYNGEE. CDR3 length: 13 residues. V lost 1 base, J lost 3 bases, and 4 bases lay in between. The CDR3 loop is CASSVTYTGELFF. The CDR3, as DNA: TGTGCCAGCAGCGTAACCTACACCGGGGAGCTGTTTTTT.